Included here is one T cell receptor (beta chain) sequence, with context. With 1 base removed from V and 3 bases from J, the gap between germline ends came to 14 bases. In germline, CDR1 is SGHRS, CDR2 YFSETQ. The CDR3 has 15 residues. TCRdb's table, derived via immunoSEQ multiplex PCR, lists solely in-frame clones and lacks some. The table shows fewer than 60,000 clones, with around four fifths occurring only once. This entry comes from a study of blood T cell repertoires in COVID-19. The material sequenced was peripheral blood. This receptor was obtained from a woman aged 80 or over with acute or convalescent COVID-19. The chain recombines TRBV5-1 with TRBJ2-7; D is perhaps TRBD2 (6 bases). DNA of the CDR3: TGCGCCAGCAGCTTGACGGGGGTACCTTACTACGAGCAGTACTTC. Its translation is CASSLTGVPYYEQYF.